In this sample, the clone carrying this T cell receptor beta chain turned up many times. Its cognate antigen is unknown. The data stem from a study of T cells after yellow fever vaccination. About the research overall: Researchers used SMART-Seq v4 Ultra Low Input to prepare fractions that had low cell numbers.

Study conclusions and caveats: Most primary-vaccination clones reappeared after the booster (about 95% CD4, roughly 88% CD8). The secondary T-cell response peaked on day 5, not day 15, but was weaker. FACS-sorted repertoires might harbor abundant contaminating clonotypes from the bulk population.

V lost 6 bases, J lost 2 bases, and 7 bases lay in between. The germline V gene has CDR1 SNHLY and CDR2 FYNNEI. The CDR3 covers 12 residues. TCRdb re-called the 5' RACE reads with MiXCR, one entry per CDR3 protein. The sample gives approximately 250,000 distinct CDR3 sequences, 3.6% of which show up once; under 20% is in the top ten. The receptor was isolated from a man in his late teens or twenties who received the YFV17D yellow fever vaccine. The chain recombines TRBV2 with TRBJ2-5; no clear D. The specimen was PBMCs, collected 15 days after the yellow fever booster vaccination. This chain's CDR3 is CASRKDQETQYF. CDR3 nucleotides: TGTGCCAGCAGGAAAGATCAAGAGACCCAGTACTTC.